This T cell receptor beta chain was sequenced during a study of shared clonotypes between healthy human individuals. Study-wide background: The cohort comprised a couple of women and a few men. Their ages spanned 18 to 49 years.

This CDR3 spans 13 amino acids. The ends were cut back, 0 bases at V and 11 bases at J, with 12 bases in the middle. Germline V gives CDR1 SGHKS, CDR2 YYEKEE (reference sequence). Sequencing was performed with immunoSEQ multiplex PCR; in TCRdb, only in-frame clones are kept and a portion is missing. This table has approximately 1,500,000 clones, approximately 96% appearing once. The source is a man aged 25-40 years in good health. The sequenced material came from naive CD4+ T cells sorted from blood. Stated subset: CD45RA+ positively selected. This chain links TRBV5-5 with TRBJ1-5; tentative D call: TRBD1 (5 bases). This chain's CDR3 is CASSLGQSLAQHF. The CDR3 DNA follows: TGTGCCAGCAGCTTGGGACAGTCCTTGGCCCAGCATTTT.